Given below is one TCR beta chain in context. No cognate antigen has been identified for it. There are no base qualities to consult, and no much larger clone falls within one base. This sample is part of a study of T cells in localized non-small cell lung cancer (dated by TCRdb to about 2020). About the investigation overall: The study analyzed T cell repertoires of 200 to 250 early-stage NSCLC patients, comparing tumors and uninvolved tumor-adjacent lungs. Of the NSCLC patients, 129 were male and approximately 100 were female, and the mean age was approximately 69 years. All 240 or so NSCLC patients in the cohort were treatment-naive and had localized lung tumors that were resected. Paper-wide results and their limitations: Because of the exploratory design, TCR variables were selected using unadjusted p-values without false-discovery rate correction. Longer overall survival was associated with higher blood T cell density, whereas shorter survival was associated with higher adjacent-lung clonality. A median of approximately 50 of the top 100 tumor clones turned up in the paired uninvolved adjacent lung, and about 28 of those clones also ranked among the top 100 of that same adjacent lung. Because multi-region tumor sequencing was not performed, intratumor heterogeneity could not be ruled out. Uninvolved tumor-adjacent lung showed the highest T cell clonality, higher than tumor, which suggests more focused antigenic responses in the uninvolved tumor-adjacent lung.

At diagnosis, tumor, uninvolved tumor-adjacent lung and peripheral blood were collected and then preserved as a mix of FFPE and fresh-frozen material. For TCR repertoire profiling, blood samples were analyzed as peripheral blood mononuclear cells. TCR beta CDR3 regions were sequenced from DNA using the immunoSEQ Assay. Concerning the study's data processing: To compute T cell density, TCR beta template counts were normalized to usable DNA, which was estimated by amplifying housekeeping genes. The preseqR package was used to estimate richness by extrapolating to 400,000 templates for PBMC samples and to 120,000 templates for tissue samples. Clonality was calculated as one minus Pielou's evenness. Differential abundance testing on productive amino-acid clonotypes, with a minimum total count of 5 and an alpha of 0.1, was used to identify tissue-enriched TCRs. The Jaccard Index and the Morisita Overlap Index were used to measure how much the repertoires overlapped between compartments. TCR beta CDR3s were clustered by GLIPH together with public tetramer-defined viral CDR3s, and at least three viral sequences plus V-gene enrichment were required for viral motifs. TCRdb re-hosts the immuneACCESS table, in-frame sequences only. Its copies lack some clones; in the studies checked, an unresolved V gene accounts for under half of them, and the cause for the rest is not known. That table supplies the V and J calls and clone size; D and trimming were determined from the DNA. The sample table shows 26,000 or so clones, and more than 85% are seen once. The ten most abundant clones make up over 12% of the sample.

This clonotype was sampled from a female donor at least 60 years old with stage II squamous cell lung carcinoma. The sample was peripheral blood, taken before any cancer treatment.

The base sequence is TGTGCCATCAGCCACGGTCCCAATGAGCAGTTCTTC. This yields the protein CAISHGPNEQFF. The chain couples TRBV10-3 to TRBJ2-1; confidence is insufficient to name the D gene. The CDR3, from cysteine to phenylalanine, totals 12 residues. Of all the DNA, just the CDR3 is kept, 36 bases in frame from base 1. V and J lose 6 bases and 6 bases, and a span of 9 bases separates them. The germline V gene specifies ENHRY as CDR1 and SYGVKD as CDR2.